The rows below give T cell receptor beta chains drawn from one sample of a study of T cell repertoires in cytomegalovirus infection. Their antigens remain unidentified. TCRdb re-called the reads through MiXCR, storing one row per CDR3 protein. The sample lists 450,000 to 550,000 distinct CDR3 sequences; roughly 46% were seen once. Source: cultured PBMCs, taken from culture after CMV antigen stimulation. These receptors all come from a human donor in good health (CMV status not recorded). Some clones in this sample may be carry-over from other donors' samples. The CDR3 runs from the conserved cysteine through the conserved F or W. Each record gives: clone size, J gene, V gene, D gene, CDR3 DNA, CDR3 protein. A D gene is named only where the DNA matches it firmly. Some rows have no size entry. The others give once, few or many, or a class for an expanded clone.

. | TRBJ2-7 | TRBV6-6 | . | TGTGCCAGCAGGGATCTCTACGAGCAGTACTTC | CASRDLYEQYF
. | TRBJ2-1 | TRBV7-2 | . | TGTGCCAGCAGCTTAGTATGGCGGATACCCTACAATGAGCAGTTCTTC | CASSLVWRIPYNEQFF
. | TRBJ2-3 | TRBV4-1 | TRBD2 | TGCGCCAGCAGCCAACGTCTAGCGGGAGTCCGGATGGGAACAGATACGCAGTATTTT | CASSQRLAGVRMGTDTQYF
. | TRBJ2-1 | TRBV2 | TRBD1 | TGTGCCAGCACCGGGACAGGGGGCAATGAGCAGTTCTTC | CASTGTGGNEQFF
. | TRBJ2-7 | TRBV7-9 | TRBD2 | TGTGCCAGCAGCACGCTAGCGGGAGGGCCGAACGAGCAGTACTTC | CASSTLAGGPNEQYF
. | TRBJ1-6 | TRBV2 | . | TGTGCCAGCAGTGTTCGAGGCCTGCTAGGCCTCCACTTT | CASSVRGLLGLHF
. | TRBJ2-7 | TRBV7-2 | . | TGTGCCAGCAGCCTGACTACCAACTACGAGCAGTACTTC | CASSLTTNYEQYF
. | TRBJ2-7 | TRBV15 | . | TGTGCCACCAGCCTATCGGGCCGCTACGAGCAGTACTTC | CATSLSGRYEQYF
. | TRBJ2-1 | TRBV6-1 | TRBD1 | TGTGCCAGCAGTATCCGGGACAGGCCTTACAATGAGCAGTTCTTC | CASSIRDRPYNEQFF
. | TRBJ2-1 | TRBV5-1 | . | TGCGCCAGCAGCTTGGCTAGGACAGAAAGCAATGAGCAGTTCTTC | CASSLARTESNEQFF
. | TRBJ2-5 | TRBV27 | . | TGTGCCAGCAGTTATCAGGGATCCCAAGAGACCCAGTACTTC | CASSYQGSQETQYF
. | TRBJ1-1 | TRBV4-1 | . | TGCGCCAGCAGCCAAGTCGGAAATCTTGGGAACACTGAAGCTTTCTTT | CASSQVGNLGNTEAFF
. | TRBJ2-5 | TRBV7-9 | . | TGTGCCAGCAGCTTAGCCCGCACCTGGGCACAAGAGACCCAGTACTTC | CASSLARTWAQETQYF
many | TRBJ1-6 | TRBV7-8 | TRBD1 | TGTGCCAGCAGCTTAGGGGACAGGGGGCTCGGTAATTCACCCCTCCACTTT | CASSLGDRGLGNSPLHF
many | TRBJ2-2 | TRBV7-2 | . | TGTGCCAGCAGCTTAGAAACTGCAGGCGAGCTGTTTTTT | CASSLETAGELFF
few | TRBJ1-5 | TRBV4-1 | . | TGCGCCAGCAGCCAAGTTGTAGGGCGCCAGCCCCAGCATTTT | CASSQVVGRQPQHF
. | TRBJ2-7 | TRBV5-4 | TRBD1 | TGTGCCAGCAGCGCGAGGACAGGCAACTCCTACGAGCAGTACTTC | CASSARTGNSYEQYF
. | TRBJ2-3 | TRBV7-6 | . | TGTGCCAGCAGCTTAGAGGGTCAGGCCACAGATACGCAGTATTTT | CASSLEGQATDTQYF
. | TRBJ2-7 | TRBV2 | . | TGTGCCAGCCAACGGACAGCCCCCTACGAGCAGTACTTC | CASQRTAPYEQYF
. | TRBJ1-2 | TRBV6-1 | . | TGTGCCAGCAGCGTGTCGAGGGCTAACTATGGCTACACCTTC | CASSVSRANYGYTF
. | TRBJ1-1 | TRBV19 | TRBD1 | TGTGCCAGTAGACCGACAGGGAAGGGGAACACTGAAGCTTTCTTT | CASRPTGKGNTEAFF
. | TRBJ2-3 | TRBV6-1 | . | TGTGCCAGCAGCCCCTGGGGGCGTGATACGCAGTATTTT | CASSPWGRDTQYF
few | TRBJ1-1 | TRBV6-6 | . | TGTGCCAGCAGTTACTCCACTGAAGCTTTCTTT | CASSYSTEAFF
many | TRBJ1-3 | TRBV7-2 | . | TGTGCCAGCAGTTGGACCTTCTCTGGAAACACCATATATTTT | CASSWTFSGNTIYF
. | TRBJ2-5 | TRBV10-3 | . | TGTGCCATCGCCGGTCGGGTGGAAGAGACCCAGTACTTC | CAIAGRVEETQYF
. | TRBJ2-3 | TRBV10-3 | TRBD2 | TGTGCGACCAGACGGGAGGACGGCACAGATACGCAGTATTTT | CATRREDGTDTQYF
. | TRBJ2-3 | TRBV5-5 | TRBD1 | TGTGCTAGCAGCTCAGGGACAGGCCTTAGCACAGATACGCAGTATTTT | CASSSGTGLSTDTQYF
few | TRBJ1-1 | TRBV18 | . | TGTGCCAGCTCCCCCCTGCTGATGGACGGAGGTAAAGCTTTCTTT | CASSPLLMDGGKAFF
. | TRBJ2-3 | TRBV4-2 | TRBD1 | TGTGCCAGCAGCCCACGACAGGGGACGGGGACAGATACGCAGTATTTT | CASSPRQGTGTDTQYF
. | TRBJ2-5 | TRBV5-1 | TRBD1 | TGCGCCAGCAGCCGTCTGGACAGGCGTGATCAAGAGACCCAGTACTTC | CASSRLDRRDQETQYF
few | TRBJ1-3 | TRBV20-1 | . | TGCAGTGCCACAGGGCGAACTGGAAACACCATATATTTT | CSATGRTGNTIYF
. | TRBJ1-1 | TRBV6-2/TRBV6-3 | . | TGTGCCAGCAGTTACCAGTTTAACACTGAAGCTTTCTTT | CASSYQFNTEAFF
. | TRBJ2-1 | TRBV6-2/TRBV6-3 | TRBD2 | TGTGCCAGCAGCAGCGGGGGGGCCGGGTACAATGAGCAGTTCTTC | CASSSGGAGYNEQFF
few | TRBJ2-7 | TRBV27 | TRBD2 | TGTGCCAGCAGTTTATCAGCGGGAGTCCCCCTCGAGCAGTACTTC | CASSLSAGVPLEQYF
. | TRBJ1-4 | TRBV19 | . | TGTGCCAACTTGCGGAATGAAAAACTGTTTTTT | CANLRNEKLFF
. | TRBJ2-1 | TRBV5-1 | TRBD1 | TGCGCCAGCAGCGTTACAGGGGCCTATCGGTCCTACAATGAGCAGTTCTTC | CASSVTGAYRSYNEQFF